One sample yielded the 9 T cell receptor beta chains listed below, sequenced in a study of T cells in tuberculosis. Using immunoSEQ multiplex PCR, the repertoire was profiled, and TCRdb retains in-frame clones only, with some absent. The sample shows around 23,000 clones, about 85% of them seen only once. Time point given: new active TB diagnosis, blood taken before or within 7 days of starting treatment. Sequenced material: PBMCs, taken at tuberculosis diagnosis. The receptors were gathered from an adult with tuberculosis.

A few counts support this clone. The CDR3 DNA follows: TGTGCCAGCAGCTTCGAATTACAGGGGTTCTATGGCTACACCTTC. Translated, it gives CASSFELQGFYGYTF. The rearrangement joins TRBV7-9 to TRBJ1-2, with 7 positions matching TRBD1. This CDR3 is built from 15 residues. Germline V gene lookup returns CDR1 SEHNR and CDR2 FQNEAQ (reference sequence). V shed 3 bases, J shed 4 bases, and the junction held 8 bases outside the gene matches.

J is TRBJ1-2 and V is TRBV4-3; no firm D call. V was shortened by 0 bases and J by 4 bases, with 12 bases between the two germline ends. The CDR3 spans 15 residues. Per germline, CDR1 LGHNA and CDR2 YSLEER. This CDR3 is CASSQEFESFYGYTF. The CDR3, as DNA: TGCGCCAGCAGCCAAGAGTTCGAGTCTTTCTATGGCTACACCTTC.

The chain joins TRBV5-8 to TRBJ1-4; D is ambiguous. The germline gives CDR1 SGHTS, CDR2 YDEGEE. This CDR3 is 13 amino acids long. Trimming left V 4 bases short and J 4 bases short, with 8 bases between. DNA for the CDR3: TGTGCCAGCAGCCGGGGTCTTAATGAAAAACTGTTTTTT. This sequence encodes CASSRGLNEKLFF.

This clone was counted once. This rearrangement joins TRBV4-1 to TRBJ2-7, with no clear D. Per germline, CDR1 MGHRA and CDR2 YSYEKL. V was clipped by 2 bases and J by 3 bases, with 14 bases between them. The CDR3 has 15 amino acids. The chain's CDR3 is CASSQSGLPSYEQYF. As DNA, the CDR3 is TGCGCCAGCAGCCAAAGTGGTCTCCCCAGCTACGAGCAGTACTTC.

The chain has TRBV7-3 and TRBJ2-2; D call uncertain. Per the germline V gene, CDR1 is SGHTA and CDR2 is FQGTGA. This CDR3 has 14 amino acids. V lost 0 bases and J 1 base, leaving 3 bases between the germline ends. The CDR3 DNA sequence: TGTGCCAGCAGCTTAACGAGGAACACCGGGGAGCTGTTTTTT. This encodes CASSLTRNTGELFF.

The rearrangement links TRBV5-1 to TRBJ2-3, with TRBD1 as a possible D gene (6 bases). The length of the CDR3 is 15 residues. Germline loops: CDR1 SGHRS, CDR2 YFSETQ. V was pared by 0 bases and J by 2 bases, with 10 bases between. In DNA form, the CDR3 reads TGCGCCAGCAGCTTGGGGGACACTCACACAGATACGCAGTATTTT. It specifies CASSLGDTHTDTQYF. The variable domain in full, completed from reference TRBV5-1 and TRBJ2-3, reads KAGVTQTPRYLIKTRGQQVTLSCSPISGHRSVSWYQQTPGQGLQFLFEYFSETQRNKGNFPGRFSGRQFSNSRSEMNVSTLELGDSALYLCASSLGDTHTDTQYFGPGTRLTVL.

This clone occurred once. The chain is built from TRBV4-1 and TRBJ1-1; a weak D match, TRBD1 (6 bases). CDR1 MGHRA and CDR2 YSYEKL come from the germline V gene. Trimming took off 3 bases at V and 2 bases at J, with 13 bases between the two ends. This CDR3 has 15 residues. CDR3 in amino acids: CASSHARGGNTEAFF. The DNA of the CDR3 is TGCGCCAGCAGCCACGCCAGGGGTGGAAACACTGAAGCTTTCTTT.

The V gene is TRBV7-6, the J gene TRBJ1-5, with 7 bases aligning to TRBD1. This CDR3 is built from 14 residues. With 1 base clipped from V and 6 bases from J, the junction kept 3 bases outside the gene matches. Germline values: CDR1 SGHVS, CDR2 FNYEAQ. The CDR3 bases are TGTGCCAGCAGCTTAGGACAGGGAAGTCAGCCCCAGCATTTT. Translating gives CASSLGQGSQPQHF.

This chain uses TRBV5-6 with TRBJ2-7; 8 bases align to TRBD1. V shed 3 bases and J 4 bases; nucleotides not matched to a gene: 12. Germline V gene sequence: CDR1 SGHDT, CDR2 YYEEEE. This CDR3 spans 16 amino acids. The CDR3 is CASSSWDRRVKYEQYF. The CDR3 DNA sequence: TGTGCCAGCAGCTCCTGGGACAGGCGGGTTAAGTACGAGCAGTACTTC.